The 23 T cell receptor beta chains presented below share a single source sample, sequenced in a study of blood T cell repertoires in COVID-19. Sequencing used immunoSEQ multiplex PCR; TCRdb keeps in-frame clones, though not all of them. Of some 220,000 clones in the sample, 85% were seen once. Material: peripheral blood. The receptors shown here come from a middle-aged man with COVID-19, enrolled during active disease.

The genes are TRBV4-1 and TRBJ2-7; TRBD1 matches at 8 bases. The CDR3 is made up of 17 amino acids. Trimming cost V 5 bases and J 1 base; bases outside gene matches: 13. Per germline, CDR1 MGHRA and CDR2 YSYEKL. The CDR3 loop reads CASSTNPPGQVSYEQYF. The DNA for the CDR3 is TGCGCCAGCAGCACAAACCCCCCGGGACAGGTTTCCTACGAGCAGTACTTC.

V is TRBV9 and J is TRBJ1-1; D remains unclear. Germline V lookup: CDR1 SGDLS, CDR2 YYNGEE. The CDR3 runs 13 residues. V was clipped by 2 bases and J by 3 bases, with 8 bases between them. The CDR3 DNA reads as TGTGCCAGCAGCGTTCAGGTCTACACTGAAGCTTTCTTT. Its protein product is CASSVQVYTEAFF.

The chain recombines TRBV28 with TRBJ1-2, with TRBD1 matching over 8 bases. J lost 2 bases, V lost 5 bases, and 7 bases had no gene match. There are 15 residues in the CDR3. Germline CDR1 and CDR2: MDHEN and SYDVKM. CDR3 DNA: TGTGCCAGCAGTCCTTTGGACAGGGACAACTATGGCTACACCTTC. The encoded protein is CASSPLDRDNYGYTF.

This rearrangement joins TRBV7-9 to TRBJ1-4; the D gene is possibly TRBD1 (6 bases). Trimming took off 5 bases at V and 7 bases at J, with 14 bases between the two ends. This CDR3 is built from 14 residues. CDR1 is SEHNR, CDR2 FQNEAQ, per germline (reference sequence). CDR3 region: CASSLGQTLEKLFF. In nucleotides, the CDR3 is TGTGCCAGCAGCCTAGGACAGACGCTTGAAAAACTGTTTTTT.

The chain carries TRBV28 and TRBJ1-6, with TRBD1 matching 9 bases. This CDR3 has 13 amino acids. Germline assignment: CDR1 MDHEN and CDR2 SYDVKM. The trim removed 5 bases at V and 15 bases at J, leaving 8 bases unmatched. The CDR3 coding sequence is TGTGCCAGCAGTGGAACCCACAGGGGGCTCCTCCACTTT. Protein sequence: CASSGTHRGLLHF.

The chain is built from TRBV4-1 and TRBJ2-1; D not resolved. The CDR3 length is 13 residues. V lost 3 bases, J lost 3 bases, and 6 bases lay in between. CDR1 and CDR2 from the germline V gene are MGHRA and YSYEKL. The CDR3 region is CASSHRDYNEQFF. The CDR3, as DNA: TGCGCCAGCAGCCATCGAGACTACAATGAGCAGTTCTTC.

The chain uses TRBV19 and TRBJ2-3; possible D gene TRBD1, 6 bases. Germline CDR1 and CDR2: LNHDA and SQIVND (reference sequence). This CDR3 spans 18 amino acids. Trimming left V 3 bases short and J 4 bases short, with 23 bases between. The CDR3 nucleotides read TGTGCCAGTAGTATGGGAATGACTCACCAGACAGGCCCAGATACGCAGTATTTT. This gives the protein CASSMGMTHQTGPDTQYF.

This rearrangement joins TRBV7-9 to TRBJ2-1; the match to TRBD2 covers 10 bases. Trimming removed 6 bases from V and 4 bases from J; junction bases left unmatched: 3. The CDR3 is 14 residues long. CDR1 is SEHNR, CDR2 FQNEAQ, per germline (reference sequence). CDR3 sequence (DNA): TGTGCCAGCAGTATAGCGGGGGGATACAATGAGCAGTTCTTC. Its protein product is CASSIAGGYNEQFF.

A single count supports this clone. The genes are TRBV27 and TRBJ1-6, with 7 bases that match TRBD1. The germline CDR1 and CDR2 sequences are MNHEY and SMNVEV (reference sequence). This CDR3 is 14 amino acids long. V dropped 6 bases and J dropped 5; count of bases not matched to a gene: 4. CDR3: CASRMTGNNSPLHF. The CDR3 nucleotides are TGTGCCAGCAGAATGACAGGGAATAATTCACCCCTCCACTTT.

The rearrangement links TRBV11-2 to TRBJ1-2, with 9 bases fitting TRBD1. The CDR3 consists of 17 residues. The trim removed 2 bases at V and 2 bases at J, leaving 9 bases unmatched. The V gene's germline CDR1 is SGHAT and CDR2 FQNNGV. The CDR3 region has the DNA TGTGCCAGCAGCTTAACATCCGGGACAGGGAAGAACTATGGCTACACCTTC. This encodes CASSLTSGTGKNYGYTF.

The chain recombines TRBV14 with TRBJ1-6, with 10 nucleotides matching TRBD1. The ends lost 1 base at V and 11 bases at J; junction bases unmatched: 2. Germline V lookup: CDR1 SGHDN, CDR2 FVKESK. This CDR3 comprises 14 residues. CDR3 loop: CASSQGTGGTPLHF. DNA for the CDR3: TGTGCCAGCAGCCAAGGGACAGGGGGGACACCCCTCCACTTT.

The chain couples TRBV19 to TRBJ1-4; TRBD1 agrees at 8 bases. CDR3 length equals 14 residues. Germline CDR1 and CDR2: LNHDA and SQIVND (reference sequence). The trim removed 6 bases at V and 5 bases at J, leaving 5 bases unmatched. The CDR3 is CASSPGQANEKLFF. CDR3 in DNA: TGTGCCAGTAGCCCGGGACAGGCCAATGAAAAACTGTTTTTT.

The J gene is TRBJ2-7, the V gene TRBV5-6; D not resolved. The CDR3 covers 13 residues. V gave up 5 bases and J gave up 3 bases, with 12 bases separating them. CDR1 SGHDT and CDR2 YYEEEE come from the germline V gene. Written as DNA, the CDR3 is TGTGCCAGCAGGCCACGTCCCGGCTACGAGCAGTACTTC. This sequence encodes CASRPRPGYEQYF.

The J gene is TRBJ2-2, the V gene TRBV24-1, with TRBD1 identical over 8 bases. The J segment lost 4 bases and the V segment lost 0 bases, leaving 3 bases of the junction unmatched. The CDR3 is 16 residues long. Looked up from germline, CDR1 is KGHDR and CDR2 is SFDVKD. As DNA, the CDR3 is TGTGCCACCAGTGATTTGCAGGGGGCGGGCACCGGGGAGCTGTTTTTT. As protein: CATSDLQGAGTGELFF.

The chain employs TRBV5-1 and TRBJ2-1; 8 nucleotides match TRBD1. V dropped 4 bases and J dropped 7; count of bases not matched to a gene: 10. CDR3 size: 15 residues. CDR1 and CDR2 from the germline V gene are SGHRS and YFSETQ. The CDR3 region has the DNA TGCGCCAGCAGCAAGACAGGGGATTTCTTGAATGAGCAGTTCTTC. Its protein is CASSKTGDFLNEQFF.

The chain couples TRBV16 to TRBJ2-7; TRBD1 agrees at 11 bases. V gave up 4 bases and J gave up 4 bases; unmatched junction bases: 6. CDR3 length equals 15 residues. CDR1 is KGHSY, CDR2 FQNENV, per germline. The CDR3 reads CASSRGTGGLYEQYF. Written as DNA, the CDR3 is TGTGCCAGCAGCCGTGGGACAGGGGGTCTGTACGAGCAGTACTTC.

The chain employs TRBV9 and TRBJ1-4; perhaps TRBD1 as D (5 bases). CDR3 length equals 14 residues. The V gene's germline CDR1 is SGDLS and CDR2 YYNGEE. Trimming left V 1 base short and J 3 bases short, with 7 bases between. The CDR3 region is CASSVRGSNEKLFF. The CDR3 DNA sequence: TGTGCCAGCAGCGTAAGGGGTTCTAATGAAAAACTGTTTTTT.

The CDR3 region is CAWRGSWGDSPLHF. In nucleotides, the CDR3 is TGTGCCTGGAGGGGGTCATGGGGCGATTCACCCCTCCACTTT. The chain joins TRBV30 to TRBJ1-6, with D possibly being TRBD1 (5 bases). The CDR3 extends over 14 amino acids. Trimming pared 3 bases from V and 8 bases from J, leaving 14 bases between. From germline, CDR1 is GTSNPN and CDR2 SVGIG (reference sequence).

The V call is TRBV2, the J call TRBJ2-7, with 8 bases matching TRBD1. The ends lost 7 bases at V and 3 bases at J; junction bases unmatched: 5. The CDR3 is 13 residues long. Germline V gives CDR1 SNHLY, CDR2 FYNNEI. The CDR3 is CASKGQDNYEQYF. The DNA for the CDR3 is TGTGCCAGCAAGGGACAGGACAACTACGAGCAGTACTTC.

V is TRBV6-6 and J is TRBJ2-3; possible D gene TRBD2, 7 bases. The CDR3 spans 17 residues. With 5 bases removed from V and 4 bases from J, the gap between germline ends came to 22 bases. Germline CDR1 reads MNHNY; CDR2 reads SVGAGI (reference sequence). The CDR3 nucleotides are TGTGCCAGCAGTCCAGAAACGCTGGCGGGGGCAGCAGATACGCAGTATTTT. Translation gives CASSPETLAGAADTQYF.

Only one count was recorded for this clone. The chain joins TRBV6-5 to TRBJ1-3; D gene unclear. There are 16 residues in the CDR3. Between the trimmed V and J ends, which lost 0 bases and 0 bases, there was a span of 9 bases. Per the germline V gene, CDR1 is MNHEY and CDR2 is SVGAGI. The CDR3 nucleotides read TGTGCCAGCAGTTACTCGAGGGCAGACTCTGGAAACACCATATATTTT. Its protein product is CASSYSRADSGNTIYF.

The J gene is TRBJ1-6, the V gene TRBV6-5, with D uncertain. CDR3 length: 13 amino acids. Trimming shortened V by 4 bases and J by 7 bases, and 8 bases separated the two germline ends. The germline gives CDR1 MNHEY, CDR2 SVGAGI. The CDR3 DNA follows: TGTGCCAGCAGTTGGCCGGGAAATTCACCCCTCCACTTT. Translation: CASSWPGNSPLHF.

This sequence joins TRBV2 and TRBJ1-3, with D possibly TRBD1 on 5 matching bases. Deletions cut 10 bases from V and 2 bases from J, with 15 bases between. CDR3 length equals 14 residues. Germline V lookup: CDR1 SNHLY, CDR2 FYNNEI. The CDR3 region has the DNA TGTGCCACTCTAAGCCAGGGTACTGGAAACACCATATATTTT. Its translation is CATLSQGTGNTIYF. Filled out from reference TRBV2 and TRBJ1-3, the complete variable domain reads EPEVTQTPSHQVTQMGQEVILRCVPISNHLYFYWYRQILGQKVEFLVSFYNNEISEKSEIFDDQFSVERPDGSNFTLKIRSTKLEDSAMYFCATLSQGTGNTIYFGEGSWLTVV.